These 13 T cell receptor beta chains were sequenced from one sample in a study of shared clonotypes between healthy human individuals. Clones were sequenced by immunoSEQ multiplex PCR, and TCRdb holds only the in-frame ones, with some missing. The sample yields 2,500,000 or so clones, more than 85% seen once. Input material: naive CD4+ T cells from PBMCs. As to subset: CD45RA+ positively selected. All receptors come from a man between 18 and 29 years old in good health. Some clones in this sample may be carry-over from other donors' samples.

Details on this clone: Other DNA sequences of this sample code for an identical CDR3. The V call is TRBV28, the J call TRBJ1-4, with D possibly being TRBD1 (5 bases). Germline V CDR1 and CDR2: MDHEN, SYDVKM. The CDR3 contains 12 residues. V was cut by 8 bases and J by 2 bases, with 6 bases left in between. CDR3 sequence (DNA): TGTGCCAGCCGACAGACTAATGAAAAACTGTTTTTT. It encodes CASRQTNEKLFF.

The rearrangement links TRBV18 to TRBJ2-1; D might be TRBD1 (5 bases). Germline V gene sequence: CDR1 KGHSH, CDR2 LQKENI. Deletions cut 3 bases from V and 5 bases from J, with 11 bases between. The CDR3 length is 14 residues. The CDR3, as DNA: TGTGCCAGCTCACCCCAGGGCTCGGACAATGAGCAGTTCTTC. As protein: CASSPQGSDNEQFF.

Concerning this clone itself: Other nucleotide sequences in the sample specify the same CDR3. The rearrangement joins TRBV19 to TRBJ1-5, with unresolved D. CDR1 and CDR2 from the germline V gene are LNHDA and SQIVND (reference sequence). The CDR3 is 13 residues long. The ends were cut back, 4 bases at V and 0 bases at J, with 4 bases in the middle. The CDR3 DNA reads as TGTGCCAGTAGTAAGGGTAGCAATCAGCCCCAGCATTTT. Amino acids: CASSKGSNQPQHF.

This clone was observed once. The gene calls are TRBV14 and TRBJ2-1, with TRBD2 identical over 9 bases. The CDR3 totals 17 residues. V gave up 1 base and J gave up 2 bases; unmatched junction bases: 6. Germline lookup yields CDR1 SGHDN and CDR2 FVKESK. This chain's CDR3 is CASSQVSGSFPYNEQFF. Written as DNA, the CDR3 is TGTGCCAGCAGCCAAGTTAGCGGGAGTTTTCCCTACAATGAGCAGTTCTTC.

Only one count was recorded for this clone. V usage is TRBV11-3 and J usage is TRBJ1-4; 7 nucleotides agree with TRBD1. The germline CDR1 and CDR2 sequences are SGHNT and YENEEA. CDR3 size: 17 residues. J lost 4 bases, V lost 4 bases, and 12 bases had no gene match. For the CDR3, the DNA is TGTGCCAGCAGCTCGGACCCTAGGGACAGCATTAATGAAAAACTGTTTTTT. Translated: CASSSDPRDSINEKLFF. Looking up the rest from reference TRBV11-3 and TRBJ1-4 gives the full variable domain: EAGVVQSPRYKIIEKKQPVAFWCNPISGHNTLYWYLQNLGQGPELLIRYENEEAVDDSQLPKDRFSAERLKGVDSTLKIQPAELGDSAVYLCASSSDPRDSINEKLFFGSGTQLSVL.

This clone was observed once. The chain joins TRBV11-1 to TRBJ2-5; the D is unclear. Germline CDR1 and CDR2: SGHAT and FQDESV (reference sequence). This CDR3 comprises 12 residues. Trimming left V 3 bases short and J 5 bases short, with 7 bases between. The CDR3 sequence is CASSFGLETQYF. The CDR3 DNA reads TGTGCCAGCAGCTTTGGGTTGGAGACCCAGTACTTC.

The chain joins TRBV28 to TRBJ2-5, with D possibly being TRBD1 (5 bases). Trimming pared 7 bases from V and 4 bases from J, leaving 19 bases between. The CDR3 extends over 15 amino acids. Germline assignment: CDR1 MDHEN and CDR2 SYDVKM. In nucleotides, the CDR3 is TGTGCCAGCAACACTCTAAAGGGGCCGGGAGAGACCCAGTACTTC. It yields the protein CASNTLKGPGETQYF.

This chain joins TRBV7-2 and TRBJ2-3; D unclear. V was trimmed by 5 bases and J by 8 bases, leaving 11 bases between them. Germline assignment: CDR1 SGHTA and CDR2 FQGNSA. This CDR3 spans 12 amino acids. CDR3 nucleotide sequence: TGTGCCAGCAGCAGGCCGGTGGGTACGCAGTATTTT. It yields the protein CASSRPVGTQYF.

The chain couples TRBV19 to TRBJ2-7; perhaps TRBD2 as D (5 bases). The germline V and J ends were trimmed by 3 bases and 5 bases, with 14 bases remaining between them. The germline V gene has CDR1 LNHDA and CDR2 SQIVND (reference sequence). This CDR3 has 14 residues. The CDR3 sequence is CASSMRLAEDEQYF. CDR3 coding DNA: TGTGCCAGTAGTATGCGGCTAGCAGAAGACGAGCAGTACTTC. The variable domain in full, completed from reference TRBV19 and TRBJ2-7, reads DGGITQSPKYLFRKEGQNVTLSCEQNLNHDAMYWYRQDPGQGLRLIYYSQIVNDFQKGDIAEGYSVSREKKESFPLTVTSAQKNPTAFYLCASSMRLAEDEQYFGPGTRLTVT.

This chain links TRBV14 with TRBJ2-5; D remains ambiguous. The germline gives CDR1 SGHDN, CDR2 FVKESK. This CDR3 has 17 residues. V was trimmed by 2 bases and J by 0 bases, leaving 16 bases between them. This chain's CDR3 is CASSQTKGGRYQETQYF. The CDR3 nucleotides read TGTGCCAGCAGCCAAACCAAAGGTGGGCGGTACCAAGAGACCCAGTACTTC.

The chain links TRBV6-5 to TRBJ2-2, with a weak D call TRBD1 (6 bases). The CDR3 loop spans 15 amino acids. Germline V CDR1 and CDR2: MNHEY, SVGAGI. V lost 7 bases, J lost 4 bases, and 16 bases lay in between. CDR3 sequence (DNA): TGTGCCAGCAAGGTGCCAGGGGCGGCCACCGGGGAGCTGTTTTTT. Residues: CASKVPGAATGELFF.

This chain connects TRBV6-1 to TRBJ2-3; D gene uncertain. This CDR3 is built from 12 residues. Germline CDR1 is MNHNS and CDR2 is SASEGT. V was clipped by 7 bases and J by 2 bases, with 7 bases between them. This CDR3 reads CASNPTTDTQYF. As DNA, the CDR3 is TGTGCCAGCAACCCAACCACAGATACGCAGTATTTT.

The chain combines TRBV6-5 with TRBJ1-3; D not resolved. The CDR3 totals 14 residues. V was trimmed by 4 bases and J by 4 bases, leaving 11 bases between them. Germline CDR1 and CDR2: MNHEY and SVGAGI. The CDR3 spells CASSSLGLGNTIYF. Written as DNA, the CDR3 is TGTGCCAGCAGTTCCCTCGGTTTAGGAAACACCATATATTTT.